This T cell receptor beta chain was documented in a study of cytomegalovirus exposure and HLA in healthy donors. Broader study findings: Later on, an analysis tied around 17,000 TCR beta sequences to HLA alleles at 0.05 false discovery rate. Later analysis identified a missense DCLRE1C variant that was linked to TCR beta V- and J-gene trimming.

V shed 4 bases, J shed 1 base, and the junction held 5 bases outside the gene matches. CDR3 length: 15 residues. CDR1 and CDR2 from the germline V gene are SGHRS and YFSETQ. PCR was performed using 60 Vbeta and 13 Jbeta primers. Produced via immunoSEQ multiplex PCR; TCRdb's table is partial and in-frame only. The sample includes over 100,000 clones, approximately 79% of them seen just once. As concerns this clone: Its matching antigen is unknown.

Regarding donors, all were healthy bone marrow donors. What was sequenced was PBMCs. The receptor's source is a man aged 50 to 59 in good health and CMV-seropositive. The rearrangement uses TRBV5-1 and TRBJ1-5, with 7 bases that match TRBD1. The chain's CDR3 is CASSLGGGSNQPQHF. Here the CDR3 DNA reads TGCGCCAGCAGCCTAGGGGGCGGAAGCAATCAGCCCCAGCATTTT. The variable domain in full, completed from reference TRBV5-1 and TRBJ1-5, reads KAGVTQTPRYLIKTRGQQVTLSCSPISGHRSVSWYQQTPGQGLQFLFEYFSETQRNKGNFPGRFSGRQFSNSRSEMNVSTLELGDSALYLCASSLGGGSNQPQHFGDGTRLSIL.